This T cell receptor (beta chain) was recorded in a study of blood T cell repertoires in COVID-19. Study details: From T cells, B-cell-depleted T cells, or PBMCs came the material, which was cDNA or gDNA.

In the authors' workflow: Researchers report that nucleated cell counts were estimated from reference gene primer amplification. This table comes from immunoSEQ multiplex PCR, and its TCRdb copy is limited to in-frame clones, with some not included. V and J calls and clone size follow that table, whereas D and trimming were derived from the DNA. The sample carries about 81,000 clones, approximately 82% recorded once. The CDR3 runs 16 residues. V was pared by 1 base and J by 9 bases, with 12 bases of the junction left unmatched. Germline CDR1 is LGHNA and CDR2 is YNFKEQ. Sequencing used peripheral blood. This TCR came from a human donor in a cohort sampled during active COVID-19. V and J are TRBV4-2 and TRBJ2-7, with 10 positions matching TRBD1. Here the CDR3 DNA reads TGTGCCAGCAGCCAAGGAGGACAGGGGGGATTTCGGAGGCAGTACTTC. It yields the protein CASSQGGQGGFRRQYF.